This T cell receptor (beta chain) was recovered during a study of cytomegalovirus exposure and HLA in healthy donors. PCR employed 60 Vbeta and 13 Jbeta primers. Sequenced by immunoSEQ multiplex PCR; TCRdb stores in-frame clones only, minus some. This table holds around 110,000 clones, 70% to 80% found once. V was pared by 3 bases and J by 6 bases, with 6 bases of the junction left unmatched. CDR1 is SGDLS and CDR2 is YYNGEE in the germline V gene. The CDR3 sequence is 14 residues long. The chain carries TRBV9 and TRBJ2-7; 10 nucleotides match TRBD1. Material for sequencing was PBMCs. The TCR was taken from a woman under 30 in good health and CMV-seropositive. In DNA, the CDR3 is TGTGCCAGCAGCGCGGACAGGGGGGAAACCGAGCAGTACTTC. This codes for CASSADRGETEQYF. Complete variable domain (other parts from reference TRBV9 and TRBJ2-7): DSGVTQTPKHLITATGQRVTLRCSPRSGDLSVYWYQQSLDQGLQFLIQYYNGEERAKGNILERFSAQQFPDLHSELNLSSLELGDSALYFCASSADRGETEQYFGPGTRLTVT.